Listed here is a single TCR beta chain. The antigen is unknown. The time point is: newly diagnosed, previously untreated cHL patient sample. As a comparison, the study used PBMCs from newly diagnosed, untreated classical Hodgkin lymphoma. This sample was taken from a study of PD-1 blockade in classical Hodgkin lymphoma. Points from the study as a whole: Lower baseline TCR diversity was reported for newly diagnosed patients than for healthy donors. Nothing has yet pinned down what causes the repertoire differences, possibly disease activity or prior therapy.

The CDR3 length is 17 residues. The V end was cut by 1 base, the J end by 2 bases, with 13 bases between. Per the germline V gene, CDR1 is SGHKS and CDR2 is YYEKEE (reference sequence). Produced via immunoSEQ multiplex PCR; TCRdb's table is partial and in-frame only. The sample lists around 50,000 clones; about nine tenths were seen once. The sample comprised peripheral blood mononuclear cells (PBMCs). The clonotype originates from a human donor with classical Hodgkin lymphoma. The chain combines TRBV5-5 with TRBJ2-6; D assignment may be TRBD1 or TRBD2 (5 bases each). CDR3 nucleotide sequence: TGTGCCAGCAGCTTGTGGGGGAGCCTAACTGGGGCCAACGTCCTGACTTTC. This sequence encodes CASSLWGSLTGANVLTF.